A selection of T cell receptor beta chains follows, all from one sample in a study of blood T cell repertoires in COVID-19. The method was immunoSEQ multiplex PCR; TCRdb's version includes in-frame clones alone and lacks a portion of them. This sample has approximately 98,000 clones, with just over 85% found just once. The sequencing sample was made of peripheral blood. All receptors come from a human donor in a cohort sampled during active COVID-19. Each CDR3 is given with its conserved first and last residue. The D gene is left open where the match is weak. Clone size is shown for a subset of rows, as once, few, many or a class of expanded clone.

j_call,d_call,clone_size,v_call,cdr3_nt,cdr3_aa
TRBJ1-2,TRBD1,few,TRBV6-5,TGTGCCAGCAGAGGTACAGGGGGCTCAGCTGGCTACACCTTC,CASRGTGGSAGYTF
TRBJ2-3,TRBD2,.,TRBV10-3,TGTGCCATCAGTGAGGGGACTAGCGGACGCACAGATACGCAGTATTTT,CAISEGTSGRTDTQYF
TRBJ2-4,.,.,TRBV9,TGTGCCAGCAGCGCTTGGGGCAACGCCAAAAACATTCAGTACTTC,CASSAWGNAKNIQYF
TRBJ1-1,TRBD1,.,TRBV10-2,TGCGCCAGCATCAACCGGGGGGACAGGGAGCTCCCTGAAGCTTTCTTT,CASINRGDRELPEAFF
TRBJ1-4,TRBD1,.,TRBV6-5,TGTGCCAGCAGTTACTCCCCAGGGGGCCGCGAAAAACTGTTTTTT,CASSYSPGGREKLFF
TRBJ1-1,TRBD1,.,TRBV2,TGTGCCAGCCGCACAGGGGCGGACACTGAAGCTTTCTTT,CASRTGADTEAFF
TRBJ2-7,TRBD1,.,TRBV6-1,TGTGCCAGCAGTGAAGGGGACAGGTTTGGGAGTCACGAGCAGTACTTC,CASSEGDRFGSHEQYF
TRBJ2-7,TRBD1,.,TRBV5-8,TGTGCCAGCAGCTACAGGGGACAACTTACCTACGAGCAGTACTTC,CASSYRGQLTYEQYF
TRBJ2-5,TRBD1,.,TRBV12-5,TGTGCTAGTGGTTTGGCCCACCGGGCCGGACAGGGGTTTAGAGAGACCCAGTACTTC,CASGLAHRAGQGFRETQYF
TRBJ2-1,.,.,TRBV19,TGTGCCAGTAGTATAGATACTAGCTCCTACAATGAGCAGTTCTTC,CASSIDTSSYNEQFF
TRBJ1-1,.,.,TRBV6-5,TGTGCCAGCAGTTCCAGGATAACTGAAGCTTTCTTT,CASSSRITEAFF
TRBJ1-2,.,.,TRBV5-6,TGTGCCAGCAGCTTGCCCCCTGGGAGCACTAACTATGGCTACACCTTC,CASSLPPGSTNYGYTF
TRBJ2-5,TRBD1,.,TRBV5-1,TGCGCCAGCAGCTCCGCCCTGACAGGGGAGACCCAGTACTTC,CASSSALTGETQYF
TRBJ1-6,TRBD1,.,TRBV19,TGTGCCAGTAGTGAGGGACAGGGGGCCGGGAATTCACCCCTCCACTTT,CASSEGQGAGNSPLHF
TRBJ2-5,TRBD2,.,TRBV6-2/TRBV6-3,TGTGCCAGCAGTTACGGTCTAGCGGGAGAGACCCAGTACTTC,CASSYGLAGETQYF
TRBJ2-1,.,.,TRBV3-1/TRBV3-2,TGTGCCAGCAGCCCCTATAGACAGGCCCCCTACAATGAGCAGTTCTTC,CASSPYRQAPYNEQFF
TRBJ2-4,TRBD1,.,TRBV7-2,TGTGCCAGCAGCTTATCTAGGACAGGGAACATTCAGTACTTC,CASSLSRTGNIQYF
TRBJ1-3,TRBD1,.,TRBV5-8,TGTGCCAGCCGGACAGGGGGAAACACCATATATTTT,CASRTGGNTIYF
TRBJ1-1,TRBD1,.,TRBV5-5,TGTGCCAGCAGCTCACGACAACAGGGGGTGAACACTGAAGCTTTCTTT,CASSSRQQGVNTEAFF
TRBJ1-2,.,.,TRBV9,TGTGCCAGCAGCGTAGGACAGAGATATGGCTACACCTTC,CASSVGQRYGYTF
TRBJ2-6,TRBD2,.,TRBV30,TGTGCCTGGAGTGTAGACCCTTTCACGGGAGGCTCCTCTGGGGCCAACGTCCTGACTTTC,CAWSVDPFTGGSSGANVLTF
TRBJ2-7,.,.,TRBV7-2,TGTGCCAGCAGCTTAGGGGAGGGGGGTGGATACGAGCAGTACTTC,CASSLGEGGGYEQYF
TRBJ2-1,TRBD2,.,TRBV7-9,TGTGCCAGCAGCTTAGGAGGAACCGGGACTAGCGGATACAATGAGCAGTTCTTC,CASSLGGTGTSGYNEQFF
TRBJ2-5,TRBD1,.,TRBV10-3,TGTGCCATCAGCCTACAGGGGGCAGTCGGGGAGACCCAGTACTTC,CAISLQGAVGETQYF
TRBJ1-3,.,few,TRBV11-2,TGTGCCAGCAGCTTTAGTACCTACACCATATATTTT,CASSFSTYTIYF
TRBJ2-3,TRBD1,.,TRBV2,TGTGCCAGCAGAGACAGGGGGCTTGACACAGATACGCAGTATTTT,CASRDRGLDTDTQYF
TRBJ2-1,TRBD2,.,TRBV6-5,TGTGCCAGCAGTTACGGTAGGACTAGCGGAAATGAGCAGTTCTTC,CASSYGRTSGNEQFF
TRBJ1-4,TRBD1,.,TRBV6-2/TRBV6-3,TGTGCCAGCAGTCAGGACAGGGCGGGCGAAAAACTGTTTTTT,CASSQDRAGEKLFF
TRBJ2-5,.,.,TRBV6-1,TGTGCCAGCAGTGAAGACAGGGCAGGGGGGGAGACCCAGTACTTC,CASSEDRAGGETQYF
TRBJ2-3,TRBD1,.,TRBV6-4,TGTGCCAGCAGCCGGACAGGGGGCGAAGGAGATACGCAGTATTTT,CASSRTGGEGDTQYF
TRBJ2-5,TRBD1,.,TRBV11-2,TGTGCCAGCAGCGCCACCGGGACAGGCGGGGAGACCCAGTACTTC,CASSATGTGGETQYF
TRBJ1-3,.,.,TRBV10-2,TGCGCCAGCCAGGCGGGAAACACCATATATTTT,CASQAGNTIYF
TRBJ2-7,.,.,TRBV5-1,TGCGCCAGCAGCAAAACTAGTAACGACAGGTACGAGCAGTACTTC,CASSKTSNDRYEQYF
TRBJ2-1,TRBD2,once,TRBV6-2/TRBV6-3,TGTGCCAGCAGCGGGAGACCGGGACTAGTGAACAATGAGCAGTTCTTC,CASSGRPGLVNNEQFF
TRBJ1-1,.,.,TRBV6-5,TGTGCCAGCAGTTACTCGCCAGATTTGAACACTGAAGCTTTCTTT,CASSYSPDLNTEAFF
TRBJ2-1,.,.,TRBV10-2,TGCGCCAGCAGTGGTACCGGTCGTTACAATGAGCAGTTCTTC,CASSGTGRYNEQFF